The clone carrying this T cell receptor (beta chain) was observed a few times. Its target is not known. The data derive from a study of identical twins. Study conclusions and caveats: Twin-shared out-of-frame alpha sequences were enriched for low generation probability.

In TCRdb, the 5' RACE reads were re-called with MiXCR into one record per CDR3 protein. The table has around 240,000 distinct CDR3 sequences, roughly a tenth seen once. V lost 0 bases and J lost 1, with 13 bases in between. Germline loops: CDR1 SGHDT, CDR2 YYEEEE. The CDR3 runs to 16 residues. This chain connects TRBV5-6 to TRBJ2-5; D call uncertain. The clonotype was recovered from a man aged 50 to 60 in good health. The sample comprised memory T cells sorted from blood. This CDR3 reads CASSLVIGLGQETQYF. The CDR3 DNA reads TGTGCCAGCAGCTTGGTTATTGGCTTGGGCCAAGAGACCCAGTACTTC. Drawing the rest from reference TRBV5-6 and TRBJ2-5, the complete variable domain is DAGVTQSPTHLIKTRGQQVTLRCSPKSGHDTVSWYQQALGQGPQFIFQYYEEEERQRGNFPDRFSGHQFPNYSSELNVNALLLGDSALYLCASSLVIGLGQETQYFGPGTRLLVL.